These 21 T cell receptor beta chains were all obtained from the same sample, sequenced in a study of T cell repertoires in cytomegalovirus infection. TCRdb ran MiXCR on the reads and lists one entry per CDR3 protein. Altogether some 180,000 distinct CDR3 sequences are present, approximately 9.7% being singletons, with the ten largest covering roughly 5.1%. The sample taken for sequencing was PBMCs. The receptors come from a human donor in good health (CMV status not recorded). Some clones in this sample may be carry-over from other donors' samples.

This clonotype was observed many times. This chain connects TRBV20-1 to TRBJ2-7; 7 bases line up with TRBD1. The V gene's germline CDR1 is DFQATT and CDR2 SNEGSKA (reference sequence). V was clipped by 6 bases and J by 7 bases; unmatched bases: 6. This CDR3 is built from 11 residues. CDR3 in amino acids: CSARQGREQYF. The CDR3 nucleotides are TGCAGTGCAAGACAGGGAAGGGAGCAGTACTTC.

Written as DNA, the CDR3 is TGTGCCAGCAGCGAGAGGGGACAGGGAATTGATGAGCAGTTCTTC. Translated, it gives CASSERGQGIDEQFF. The chain links TRBV2 to TRBJ2-1; 9 nucleotides line up with TRBD1. CDR1 and CDR2 from the germline V gene are SNHLY and FYNNEI. The CDR3 is 15 residues long. The V and J ends lost 6 bases and 8 bases, in that order; junction bases with no gene match: 11.

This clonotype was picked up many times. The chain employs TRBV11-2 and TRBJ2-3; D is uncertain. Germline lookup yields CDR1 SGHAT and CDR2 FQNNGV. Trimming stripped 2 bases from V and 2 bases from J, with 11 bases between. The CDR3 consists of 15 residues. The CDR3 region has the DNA TGTGCCAGCAGCTTATACGTCGCCGACACAGATACGCAGTATTTT. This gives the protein CASSLYVADTDTQYF.

The DNA for the CDR3 is TGTGCCAGCGCTCATGGACAGGGGGCCTACGAGCAGTACTTC. The encoded protein is CASAHGQGAYEQYF. V and J are TRBV9 and TRBJ2-7; TRBD1 matches 10 bases. Germline assignment: CDR1 SGDLS and CDR2 YYNGEE. The J segment lost 2 bases and the V segment lost 7 bases, leaving 6 bases of the junction unmatched. The length of the CDR3 is 14 residues.

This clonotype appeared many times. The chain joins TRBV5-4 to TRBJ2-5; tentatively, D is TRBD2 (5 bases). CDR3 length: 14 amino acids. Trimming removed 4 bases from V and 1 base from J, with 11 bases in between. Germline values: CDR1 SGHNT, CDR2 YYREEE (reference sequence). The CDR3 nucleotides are TGTGCCAGCAGCCCATCGGGGAGCCAAGAGACCCAGTACTTC. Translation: CASSPSGSQETQYF.

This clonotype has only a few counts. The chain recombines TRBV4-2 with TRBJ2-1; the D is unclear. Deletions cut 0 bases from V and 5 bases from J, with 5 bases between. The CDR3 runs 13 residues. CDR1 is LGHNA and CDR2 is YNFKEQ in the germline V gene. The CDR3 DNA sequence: TGTGCCAGCAGCCAAGAACCTAACAATGAGCAGTTCTTC. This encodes CASSQEPNNEQFF.

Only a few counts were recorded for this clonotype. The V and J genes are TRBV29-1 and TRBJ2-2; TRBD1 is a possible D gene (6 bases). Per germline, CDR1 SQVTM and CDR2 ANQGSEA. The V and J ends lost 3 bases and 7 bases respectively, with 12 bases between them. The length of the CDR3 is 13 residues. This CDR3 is CSVDRTRGGELFF. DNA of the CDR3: TGCAGCGTTGACAGGACCAGGGGCGGGGAGCTGTTTTTT.

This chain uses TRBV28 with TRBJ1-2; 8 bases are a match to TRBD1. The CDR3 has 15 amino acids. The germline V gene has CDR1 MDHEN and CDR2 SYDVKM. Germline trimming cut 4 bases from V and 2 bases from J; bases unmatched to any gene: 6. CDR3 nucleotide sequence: TGTGCCAGCAGTTCAAGACAGGGGCACAACTATGGCTACACCTTC. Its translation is CASSSRQGHNYGYTF.

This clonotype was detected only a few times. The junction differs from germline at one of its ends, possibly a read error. CDR3 amino acids: CASSSGTNKYNEQFF. Here the CDR3 DNA reads TGTGCTAGCAGCTCCGGGACTAACAAGTACAATGAGCAGTTCTTC. The rearrangement joins TRBV7-7 to TRBJ2-1; 7 bases are a match to TRBD2. Germline CDR1 is SSHAT and CDR2 is FNYEAQ (reference sequence). The CDR3 extends over 15 amino acids.

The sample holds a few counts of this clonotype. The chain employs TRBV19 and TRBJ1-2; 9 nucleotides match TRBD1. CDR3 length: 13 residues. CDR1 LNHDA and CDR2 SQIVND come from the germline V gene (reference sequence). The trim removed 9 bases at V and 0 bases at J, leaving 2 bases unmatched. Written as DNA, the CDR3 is TGTGCCAGCGGGACAGGGCCTAACTATGGCTACACCTTC. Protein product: CASGTGPNYGYTF.

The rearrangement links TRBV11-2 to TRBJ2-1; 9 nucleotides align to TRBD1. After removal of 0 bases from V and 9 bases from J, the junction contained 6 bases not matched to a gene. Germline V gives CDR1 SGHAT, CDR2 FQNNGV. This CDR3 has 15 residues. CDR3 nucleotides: TGTGCCAGCAGCTTAGACGGGACAGGGTTCACTGAGCAGTTCTTC. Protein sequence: CASSLDGTGFTEQFF.

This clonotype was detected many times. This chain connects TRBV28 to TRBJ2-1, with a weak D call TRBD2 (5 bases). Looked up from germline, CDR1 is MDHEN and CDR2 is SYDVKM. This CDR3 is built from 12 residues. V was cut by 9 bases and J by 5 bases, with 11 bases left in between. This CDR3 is CASSDLNNEQFF. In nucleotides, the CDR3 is TGTGCCAGTTCGGACTTGAACAATGAGCAGTTCTTC.

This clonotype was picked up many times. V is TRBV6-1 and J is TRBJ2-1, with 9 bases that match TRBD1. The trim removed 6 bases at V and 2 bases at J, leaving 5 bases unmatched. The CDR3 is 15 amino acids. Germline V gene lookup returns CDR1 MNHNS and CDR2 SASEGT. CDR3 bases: TGTGCCAGCAGCACAGGGGGCGAACCCTACAATGAGCAGTTCTTC. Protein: CASSTGGEPYNEQFF.

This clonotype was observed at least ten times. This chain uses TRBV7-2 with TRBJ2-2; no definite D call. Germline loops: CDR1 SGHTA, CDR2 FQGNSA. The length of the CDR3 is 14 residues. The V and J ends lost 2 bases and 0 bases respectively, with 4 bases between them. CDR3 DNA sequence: TGTGCCAGCAGCTTACTACCGAACACCGGGGAGCTGTTTTTT. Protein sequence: CASSLLPNTGELFF.

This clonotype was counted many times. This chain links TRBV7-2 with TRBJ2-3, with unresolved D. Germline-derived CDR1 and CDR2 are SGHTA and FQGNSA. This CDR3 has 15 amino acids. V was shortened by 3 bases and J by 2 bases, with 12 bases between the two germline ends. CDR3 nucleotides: TGTGCCAGCAGCTTCCGAGGCCTTTACACAGATACGCAGTATTTT. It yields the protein CASSFRGLYTDTQYF.

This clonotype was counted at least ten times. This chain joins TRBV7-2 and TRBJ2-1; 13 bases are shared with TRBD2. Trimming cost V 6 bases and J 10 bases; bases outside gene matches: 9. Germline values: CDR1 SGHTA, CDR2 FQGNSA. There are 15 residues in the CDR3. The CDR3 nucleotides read TGTGCCAGCAGACCGGGACTAGCGGGATTGGGGGAGCAGTTCTTC. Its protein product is CASRPGLAGLGEQFF. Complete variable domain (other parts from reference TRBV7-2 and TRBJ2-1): GAGVSQSPSNKVTEKGKDVELRCDPISGHTALYWYRQSLGQGLEFLIYFQGNSAPDKSGLPSDRFSAERTGGSVSTLTIQRTQQEDSAVYLCASRPGLAGLGEQFFGPGTRLTVL.

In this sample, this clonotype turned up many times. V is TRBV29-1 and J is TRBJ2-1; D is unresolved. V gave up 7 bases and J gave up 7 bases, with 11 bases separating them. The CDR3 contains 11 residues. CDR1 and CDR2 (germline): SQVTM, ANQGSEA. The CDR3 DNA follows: TGCAGCGGAGATCTAGGGAATGAGCAGTTCTTC. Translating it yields CSGDLGNEQFF.

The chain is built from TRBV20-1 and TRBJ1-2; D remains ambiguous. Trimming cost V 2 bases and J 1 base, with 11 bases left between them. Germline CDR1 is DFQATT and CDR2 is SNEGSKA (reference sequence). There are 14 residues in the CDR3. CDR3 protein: CSARPPLVNYGYTF. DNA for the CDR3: TGCAGTGCTAGACCACCATTGGTTAACTATGGCTACACCTTC.

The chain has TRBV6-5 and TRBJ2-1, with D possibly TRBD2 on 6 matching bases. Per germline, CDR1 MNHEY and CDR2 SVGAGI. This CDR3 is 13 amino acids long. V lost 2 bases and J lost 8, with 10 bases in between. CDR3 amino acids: CASSYGRRDEQFF. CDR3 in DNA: TGTGCCAGCAGTTACGGGAGGAGGGATGAGCAGTTCTTC.

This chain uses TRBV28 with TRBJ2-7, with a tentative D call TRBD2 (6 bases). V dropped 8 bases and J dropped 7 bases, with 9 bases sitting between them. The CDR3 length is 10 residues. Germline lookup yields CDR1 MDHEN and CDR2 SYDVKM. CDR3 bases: TGTGCCAGCCGGGAGTGGGAGCAGTACTTC. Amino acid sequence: CASREWEQYF.

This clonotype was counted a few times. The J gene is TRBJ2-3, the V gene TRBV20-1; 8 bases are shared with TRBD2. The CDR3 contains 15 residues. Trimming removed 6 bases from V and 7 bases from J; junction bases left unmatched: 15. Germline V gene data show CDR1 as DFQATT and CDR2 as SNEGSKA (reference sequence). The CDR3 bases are TGCAGTGCCGCCCCTCGTCGGGAGGGCGGCTATACGCAGTATTTT. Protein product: CSAAPRREGGYTQYF.